Below are 19 T cell receptor beta chains sequenced from a single sample in a study of response to subunit inactivated influenza vaccine. TCRdb ran MiXCR on the RT-PCR reads and lists one entry per CDR3 protein. The table shows hundreds of thousands of distinct CDR3 sequences, with 15% to 18% occurring only once. Sequencing was performed on PBMCs from blood, taken approximately 13 days after vaccination. These receptors all come from a man aged 45-65 years who received an inactivated influenza vaccine.

There are a few counts of this clonotype. The J gene is TRBJ2-3, the V gene TRBV4-2, with D tentatively TRBD2 (6 bases). V was shortened by 0 bases and J by 5 bases, with 9 bases between the two germline ends. The CDR3 totals 14 residues. CDR1 is LGHNA, CDR2 YNFKEQ, per germline. The CDR3 DNA sequence: TGTGCCAGCAGCCAAGATACTAGCCTAGATACGCAGTATTTT. Amino acid sequence: CASSQDTSLDTQYF.

This clonotype has at least ten counts. The chain employs TRBV7-2 and TRBJ2-2; 7 positions agree with TRBD2. From germline, CDR1 is SGHTA and CDR2 FQGNSA. Unmatched junction bases numbered 3, after V lost 5 bases and J lost 0 bases. This CDR3 has 15 residues. CDR3 DNA: TGTGCCAGCAGCGCACTAGCGACGAACACCGGGGAGCTGTTTTTT. Protein product: CASSALATNTGELFF.

The rearrangement uses TRBV10-2 and TRBJ2-6, with D tentatively TRBD1 or TRBD2 (6 bases each). V was clipped by 8 bases and J by 7 bases, with 24 bases between them. The CDR3 extends over 17 amino acids. Germline CDR1 WSHSY, CDR2 SAAADI. The CDR3 nucleotides are TGCGCCAGCGGCGGGACATCTCACACTCTGTTTGCCAACGTCCTGACTTTC. Its protein is CASGGTSHTLFANVLTF.

V and J are TRBV6-1 and TRBJ1-3; D remains ambiguous. Between the trimmed V and J ends, which lost 11 bases and 2 bases, there was a span of 13 bases. The CDR3 runs 13 residues. The germline V gene encodes CDR1 MNHNS and CDR2 SASEGT. The CDR3, as DNA: TGTGCCGGATCCCAGGTACCTGGAAACACCATATATTTT. Residues: CAGSQVPGNTIYF.

On this clonotype itself: Because the CDR3's place on the DNA is in doubt, the DNA is left out and the CDR3 is given as listed by TCRdb. The chain employs TRBV11-1 and TRBJ2-3; the D call of TRBD2 is as the table states it, not checked on the DNA. Looked up from germline, CDR1 is SGHAT and CDR2 is FQDESV (reference sequence). The CDR3 is made up of 18 amino acids, end residues included. The CDR3 spells CDSSLFASGILTTDTQYF.

This clonotype came up a few times. Here the CDR3 reads CASSQDGGAVRNTQYF. In nucleotides, the CDR3 is TGCGCCAGCAGCCAAGATGGGGGGGCGGTCCGGAATACGCAGTATTTT. V is TRBV4-3 and J is TRBJ2-3; TRBD2 is a possible D gene (7 bases). The V end was cut by 0 bases, the J end by 7 bases, with 17 bases between. Germline CDR1 and CDR2: LGHNA and YSLEER. This CDR3 is built from 16 residues.

This clonotype was seen once. The J gene is TRBJ2-3, the V gene TRBV28; 7 bases match TRBD2. Losses at the gene ends were 3 bases for V and 0 bases for J; bases not matched to a gene: 18. The germline gives CDR1 MDHEN, CDR2 SYDVKM. The CDR3 runs to 20 residues. CDR3 bases: TGTGCCAGCAGTTTCTTCGCCTGGGGGAGGGCTAGCGGAAGCACAGATACGCAGTATTTT. This translates into CASSFFAWGRASGSTDTQYF.

The chain recombines TRBV14 with TRBJ2-1; D is tentatively TRBD1 or TRBD2 (7 bases each). Germline lookup yields CDR1 SGHDN and CDR2 FVKESK. The CDR3 sequence is 15 residues long. The V end was cut by 3 bases, the J end by 9 bases, with 18 bases between. The CDR3 region is CASSHVIQGGSEQFF. CDR3 in DNA: TGTGCCAGCAGCCACGTAATCCAGGGGGGGTCTGAGCAGTTCTTC.

This clonotype was picked up a small number of times. This sequence joins TRBV20-1 and TRBJ2-7, with D perhaps TRBD2 (6 bases). Trimming pared 3 bases from V and 4 bases from J, leaving 13 bases between. This CDR3 spans 13 amino acids. CDR1 and CDR2 from the germline V gene are DFQATT and SNEGSKA (reference sequence). The CDR3, as DNA: TGCAGTGCTAGGCGGGACCTGAGTTACGAGCAGTACTTC. Its translation: CSARRDLSYEQYF.

The J gene is TRBJ2-7, the V gene TRBV10-3, with D maybe TRBD1 (7 bases). The CDR3 spans 14 residues. CDR1 is ENHRY and CDR2 is SYGVKD in the germline V gene. The V end was cut by 11 bases, the J end by 0 bases, with 17 bases between. The CDR3 spells CASGGQGVSYEQYF. Written as DNA, the CDR3 is TGTGCCTCTGGGGGGCAGGGGGTCTCCTACGAGCAGTACTTC.

A few counts support this clonotype. The chain links TRBV11-2 to TRBJ2-7; D is perhaps TRBD1 or TRBD2 (5 bases each). V was shortened by 3 bases and J by 0 bases, with 12 bases between the two germline ends. The CDR3 extends over 15 amino acids. CDR1 SGHAT and CDR2 FQNNGV come from the germline V gene. In DNA form, the CDR3 reads TGTGCCAGCAGCTTGGGACGCTTGAGCTCCTACGAGCAGTACTTC. Encoded protein: CASSLGRLSSYEQYF.

This clonotype has just a few counts. The rearrangement joins TRBV13 to TRBJ2-5; 11 nucleotides line up with TRBD2. The germline V gene has CDR1 PRHDT and CDR2 FYEKMQ (reference sequence). The junction had 9 bases not matched to a gene; V was cut back by 4 bases and J by 5 bases. The CDR3 has 16 amino acids. Written as DNA, the CDR3 is TGTGCCAGCAGCTCGGGGACTAGCGGACCTCCGGAGACCCAGTACTTC. Its protein is CASSSGTSGPPETQYF.

The J gene is TRBJ1-5, the V gene TRBV20-1, with 12 positions matching TRBD1. CDR1 DFQATT and CDR2 SNEGSKA come from the germline V gene (reference sequence). The CDR3 has 22 residues. V lost 5 bases to trimming and J lost 0 bases; unmatched junction nucleotides: 23. The CDR3 sequence: CSAAPFVGITGQGATSNQPQHF. DNA of the CDR3: TGCAGTGCTGCTCCATTCGTGGGGATAACGGGACAGGGGGCGACTAGCAATCAGCCCCAGCATTTT.

The rearrangement links TRBV20-1 to TRBJ1-1; D not certain. V lost 3 bases and J lost 2, with 7 bases in between. Looked up from germline, CDR1 is DFQATT and CDR2 is SNEGSKA (reference sequence). CDR3 length: 12 amino acids. The CDR3 nucleotides are TGCAGTGCTAGTTATACCAACACTGAAGCTTTCTTT. Amino acid sequence: CSASYTNTEAFF.

The chain is built from TRBV11-2 and TRBJ2-7; D might be TRBD2 (5 bases). CDR3 length: 13 residues. V was pared by 9 bases and J by 2 bases, with 14 bases between. Germline CDR1 is SGHAT and CDR2 is FQNNGV. CDR3 sequence reads: CASARTSTYEQYF. Written as DNA, the CDR3 is TGTGCCAGTGCCCGGACTTCCACCTACGAGCAGTACTTC.

The chain carries TRBV5-1 and TRBJ1-1; a possible D gene is TRBD1 (6 bases). Trimming removed 5 bases from V and 0 bases from J, with 14 bases in between. This CDR3 contains 15 residues. CDR1 is SGHRS and CDR2 is YFSETQ in the germline V gene. The CDR3 sequence: CASRPGQTMNTEAFF. The CDR3 coding sequence is TGCGCCAGCAGACCCGGACAGACGATGAACACTGAAGCTTTCTTT.

This clonotype was recorded a few times. This chain connects TRBV12-3 or TRBV12-4 to TRBJ2-1; weak D call: TRBD1 (9 bases). This CDR3 contains 15 residues. Trimming removed 10 bases from V and 6 bases from J, with 22 bases in between. The CDR3, as DNA: TGTGCCATCCACAGGGGGCTCGGGAGGGCCAATGAGCAGTTCTTC. This gives the protein CAIHRGLGRANEQFF.

This clonotype was seen a handful of times. The CDR3 DNA follows: TGTGCCAGCAGGGGGGGGACTAGCGGTAATCAAGAGACCCAGTACTTC. Translated: CASRGGTSGNQETQYF. The chain recombines TRBV7-2 with TRBJ2-5, with 11 bases identical to TRBD2. Germline CDR1 SGHTA, CDR2 FQGNSA. The CDR3 contains 16 residues. The junction had 8 bases not matched to a gene; V was cut back by 6 bases and J by 2 bases.

A few counts support this clonotype. The chain has TRBV10-2 and TRBJ2-7; D may correspond to TRBD1 or TRBD2 (5 bases each). Germline V gene sequence: CDR1 WSHSY, CDR2 SAAADI. This CDR3 contains 16 residues. The V and J ends lost 0 bases and 0 bases respectively, with 12 bases between them. CDR3 amino acids: CASSESVWGSSYEQYF. CDR3 DNA: TGCGCCAGCAGTGAGTCAGTTTGGGGGAGCTCCTACGAGCAGTACTTC.